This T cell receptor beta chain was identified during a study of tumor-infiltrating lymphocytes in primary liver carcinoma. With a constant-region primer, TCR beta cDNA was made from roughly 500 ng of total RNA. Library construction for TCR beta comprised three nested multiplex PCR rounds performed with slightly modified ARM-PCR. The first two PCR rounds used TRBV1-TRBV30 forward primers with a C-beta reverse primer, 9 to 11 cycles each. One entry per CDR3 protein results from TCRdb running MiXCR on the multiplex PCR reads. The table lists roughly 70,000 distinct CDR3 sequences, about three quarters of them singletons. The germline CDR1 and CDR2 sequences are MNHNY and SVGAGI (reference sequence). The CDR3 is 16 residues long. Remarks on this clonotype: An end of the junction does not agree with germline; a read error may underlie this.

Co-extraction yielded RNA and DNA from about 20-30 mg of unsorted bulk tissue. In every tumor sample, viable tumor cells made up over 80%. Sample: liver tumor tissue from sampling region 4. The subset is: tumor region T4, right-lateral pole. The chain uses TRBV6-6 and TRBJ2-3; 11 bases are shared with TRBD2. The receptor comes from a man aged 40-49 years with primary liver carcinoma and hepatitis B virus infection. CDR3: CATHLAGGPRTDRQYF. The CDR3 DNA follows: TGCGCCACCCATCTAGCGGGAGGTCCCCGCACAGATAGGCAGTATTTT.